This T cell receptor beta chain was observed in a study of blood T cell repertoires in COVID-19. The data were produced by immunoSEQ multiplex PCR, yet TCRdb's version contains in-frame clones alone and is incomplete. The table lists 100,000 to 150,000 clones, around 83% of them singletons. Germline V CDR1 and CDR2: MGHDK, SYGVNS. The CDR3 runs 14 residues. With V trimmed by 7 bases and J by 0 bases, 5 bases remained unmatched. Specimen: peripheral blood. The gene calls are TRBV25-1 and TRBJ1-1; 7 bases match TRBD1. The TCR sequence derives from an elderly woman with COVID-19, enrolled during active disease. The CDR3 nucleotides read TGTGCCAGCATGGAGGGGGCGATGAACACTGAAGCTTTCTTT. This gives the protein CASMEGAMNTEAFF.